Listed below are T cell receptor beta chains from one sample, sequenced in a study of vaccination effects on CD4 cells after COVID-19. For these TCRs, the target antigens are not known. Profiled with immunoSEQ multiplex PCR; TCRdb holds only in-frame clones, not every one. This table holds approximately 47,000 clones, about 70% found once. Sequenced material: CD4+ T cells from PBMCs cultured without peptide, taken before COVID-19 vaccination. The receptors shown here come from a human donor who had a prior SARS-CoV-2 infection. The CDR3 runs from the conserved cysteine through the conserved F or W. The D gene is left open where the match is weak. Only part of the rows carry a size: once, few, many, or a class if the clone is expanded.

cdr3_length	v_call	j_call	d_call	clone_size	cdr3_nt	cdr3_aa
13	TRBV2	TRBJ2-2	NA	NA	TGTGCCAGCACGAGGATAGGAGACGGGGAGCTGTTTTTT	CASTRIGDGELFF
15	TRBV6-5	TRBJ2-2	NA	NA	TGTGCCAGCAGCGTTCAGGGTGTTGTCACCGGGGAGCTGTTTTTT	CASSVQGVVTGELFF
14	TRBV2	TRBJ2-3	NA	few	TGTGCCAGCAACAGGGTGAAGGGCACAGATACGCAGTATTTT	CASNRVKGTDTQYF
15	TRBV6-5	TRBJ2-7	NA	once	TGTGCCAGCAGGGGTGAGGGGAGCGGGTCCCACGAGCAGTACTTC	CASRGEGSGSHEQYF
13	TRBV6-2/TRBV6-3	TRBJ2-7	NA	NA	TGTGCCAGCAGCGGGACAAATTCCTACGAGCAGTACTTC	CASSGTNSYEQYF
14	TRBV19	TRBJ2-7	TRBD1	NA	TGTGCCAGTGGGCGGACAGGGAGCTCCTACGAGCAGTACTTC	CASGRTGSSYEQYF
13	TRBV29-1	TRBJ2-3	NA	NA	TGCAGCGTTGGATCTGGAGAGAGAGAAAGGGAGTATTTT	CSVGSGEREREYF
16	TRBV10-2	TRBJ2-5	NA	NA	TGCGCCAGCAGTGAGTCGATAATCGGTAGCCCCGAGACCCAGTACTTC	CASSESIIGSPETQYF
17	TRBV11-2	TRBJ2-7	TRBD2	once	TGTGCCAGCAGCAAACCGGGACTAGCGGGAGGGCTTCGGGAGCAGTACTTC	CASSKPGLAGGLREQYF
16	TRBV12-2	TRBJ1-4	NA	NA	TGTGCAAGTCGCTTAGACTACAGGGGGCGTCGAGAAAAACTGTTTTTT	CASRLDYRGRREKLFF
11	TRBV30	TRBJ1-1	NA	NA	TGTGCCTGGAGTAAAGTCCTTGAAGCTTTCTTT	CAWSKVLEAFF
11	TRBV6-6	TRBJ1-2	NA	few	TGTGCCAGCAGTCTCAACTATGGCTACACCTTC	CASSLNYGYTF
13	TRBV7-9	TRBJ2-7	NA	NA	TGTGCCAGCAGCTTTAACAGGGATTACGAGCAGTACTTC	CASSFNRDYEQYF
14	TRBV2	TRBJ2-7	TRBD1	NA	TGTGCCAGCAGTGAGGGACAGGGATTCGACGAGCAGTACTTC	CASSEGQGFDEQYF
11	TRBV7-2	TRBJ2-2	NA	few	TGTGCCAGCAGCTTGCGTGGGGAGCTGTTTTTT	CASSLRGELFF
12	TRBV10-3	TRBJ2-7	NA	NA	TGTGCCATCAGCAGGGTGGGGTACGAGCAGTACTTC	CAISRVGYEQYF
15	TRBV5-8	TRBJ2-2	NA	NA	TGTGCCAGCAGCCCCGAGCCGGCGAACACCGGGGAGCTGTTTTTT	CASSPEPANTGELFF
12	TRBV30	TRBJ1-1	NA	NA	TGTGCCTGGTCTGGGGGTTGGACTGAAGCTTTCTTT	CAWSGGWTEAFF
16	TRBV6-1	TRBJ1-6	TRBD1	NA	TGTGCCAGCAGTGGAACCGGGACAGGGGCTAATTCACCCCTCCACTTT	CASSGTGTGANSPLHF